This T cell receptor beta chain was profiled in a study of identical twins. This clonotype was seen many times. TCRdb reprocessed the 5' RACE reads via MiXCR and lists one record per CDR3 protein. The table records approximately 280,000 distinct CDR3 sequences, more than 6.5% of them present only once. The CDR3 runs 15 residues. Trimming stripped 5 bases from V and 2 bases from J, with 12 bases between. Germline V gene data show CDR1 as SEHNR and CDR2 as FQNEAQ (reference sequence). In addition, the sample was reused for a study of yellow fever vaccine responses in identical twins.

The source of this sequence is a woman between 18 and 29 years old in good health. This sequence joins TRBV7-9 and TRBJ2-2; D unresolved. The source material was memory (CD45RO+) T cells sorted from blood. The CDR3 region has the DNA TGTGCCAGCAGCCCCCCGATGGGAAACACCGGGGAGCTGTTTTTT. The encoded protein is CASSPPMGNTGELFF.